One T cell receptor beta chain is described in this entry. Its antigen remains unknown. Replicate PCRs from sorted subsets contained roughly 190 ng DNA, which is tens of thousands of T cell genomes. Here immunoSEQ multiplex PCR was the method, and the copy in TCRdb shows in-frame clones only, minus some. The repertoire holds roughly 2,000,000 clones, roughly 93% seen once, with more than 1.5% in the top ten. The naive CD8 population came from CD45RO-negative cells selected for CCR7, without terminally differentiated effector memory CD45RA+ cells. Those who donated, Caucasian adults without exception, all lived in Nashville, Tennessee. This sample is drawn from a study of shared clonotypes between healthy human individuals. General study findings and limits: A few donors showed sharing of approximately 5% of naive CD4 clonotypes.

Germline V gene lookup returns CDR1 SQVTM and CDR2 ANQGSEA. The V and J ends lost 2 bases and 3 bases, in that order; junction bases with no gene match: 4. The CDR3 loop spans 14 amino acids. This sequence originates from a man aged 18-30 years in good health. Some clones in this sample may be carry-over from other donors' samples. V is TRBV29-1 and J is TRBJ2-7; 10 bases fit TRBD1. Sample: naive CD8+ T cells from PBMCs. The CDR3 DNA sequence: TGCAGCGTTGAATCCCGGGACAGGGGCTACGAGCAGTACTTC. This encodes CSVESRDRGYEQYF.